The 20 T cell receptor beta chains reported below all come from one sample, sequenced in a study of cytomegalovirus exposure and HLA in healthy donors (dated by TCRdb to 2015 to 2018). The receptor library was made with the immunoSEQ multiplex PCR assay. For the multiplex PCR, a mixture combining 60 forward primers for TCR Vbeta segments and 13 reverse primers for TCR Jbeta segments was used. The immuneACCESS repertoire file appears here via TCRdb, limited to in-frame rearrangements. These files lack a portion of the clones; in checked studies, under half of the deficit traces to unresolved V genes, and the cause of the others is not known. The sample records 95,000 to 150,000 clones, about 76% of which are singletons. The ten largest clones capture around 2.3% of the sample. Sequencing used PBMCs. These receptors all stem from a woman between 40 and 55 years old in good health and CMV-seronegative.

The rearrangement joins TRBV5-1 to TRBJ2-4, with 7 nucleotides matching TRBD2. V lost 0 bases and J lost 3; bases outside the gene matches: 6. CDR1 SGHRS and CDR2 YFSETQ come from the germline V gene. The length of the CDR3 is 16 residues. CDR3 amino acids: CASSLGASGDKNIQYF. CDR3 DNA sequence: TGCGCCAGCAGCTTGGGGGCTAGCGGAGACAAAAACATTCAGTACTTC.

The J gene is TRBJ2-1, the V gene TRBV6-4; 9 bases map to TRBD1. Germline CDR1 and CDR2: MRHNA and SNTAGT. The V and J ends lost 9 bases and 4 bases, in that order; junction bases with no gene match: 10. The CDR3 has 15 residues. CDR3 protein: CARTTGGAVYNEQFF. As DNA, the CDR3 is TGTGCCAGGACCACAGGGGGCGCGGTATACAATGAGCAGTTCTTC.

The chain couples TRBV30 to TRBJ2-2; a possible D gene is TRBD1 (5 bases). CDR1 is GTSNPN and CDR2 is SVGIG in the germline V gene (reference sequence). CDR3 size: 16 residues. V lost 6 bases and J lost 0, with 17 bases in between. The CDR3 sequence: CACRFRAHANTGELFF. CDR3 in DNA: TGTGCCTGTCGATTCAGGGCTCACGCGAACACCGGGGAGCTGTTTTTT.

This chain joins TRBV5-6 and TRBJ2-7; 7 bases map to TRBD2. Germline V gene lookup returns CDR1 SGHDT and CDR2 YYEEEE. CDR3 length: 14 residues. Trimming at V came to 4 bases and at J to 2 bases, leaving 6 bases not matched to a gene. For the CDR3, the DNA is TGTGCCAGCAGCCCGGGACTATCCCCCTACGAGCAGTACTTC. It specifies CASSPGLSPYEQYF.

V and J are TRBV19 and TRBJ2-7, with TRBD2 matching over 12 bases. This CDR3 is 15 amino acids long. Unmatched junction bases numbered 10, after V lost 5 bases and J lost 8 bases. Looked up from germline, CDR1 is LNHDA and CDR2 is SQIVND (reference sequence). DNA for the CDR3: TGTGCCAGTAGTTCACCCGGGACTAGCGGGTCCCAGCAGTACTTC. Translation: CASSSPGTSGSQQYF.

The chain employs TRBV7-2 and TRBJ2-2, with 11 bases lining up with TRBD2. V shed 3 bases, J shed 6 bases, and the junction held 6 bases outside the gene matches. In germline, CDR1 is SGHTA, CDR2 FQGNSA. The CDR3 is made up of 16 amino acids. In DNA, the CDR3 is TGTGCCAGCAGCTTTTTTAGCGGGGGGGCGTCCGGGGAGCTGTTTTTT. Translating it yields CASSFFSGGASGELFF.

The rearrangement joins TRBV19 to TRBJ2-5, with 7 nucleotides matching TRBD1. This CDR3 contains 15 residues. V trimming: 6 bases; J trimming: 4 bases; junction bases outside the gene matches: 11. Germline V gene lookup returns CDR1 LNHDA and CDR2 SQIVND (reference sequence). The CDR3 sequence is CASSEDRVFGETQYF. The DNA of the CDR3 is TGTGCCAGTAGCGAAGACAGGGTTTTTGGAGAGACCCAGTACTTC.

This rearrangement joins TRBV5-1 to TRBJ1-3; 7 nucleotides align to TRBD1. The germline V gene has CDR1 SGHRS and CDR2 YFSETQ. CDR3 length equals 14 residues. Losses at the gene ends were 4 bases for V and 2 bases for J; bases not matched to a gene: 3. The CDR3 region is CASSGDSPGNTIYF. CDR3 coding DNA: TGCGCCAGCAGCGGGGACAGTCCTGGAAACACCATATATTTT.

The CDR3 region is CATVGQHQETQYF. The CDR3 nucleotides read TGTGCCACCGTGGGACAGCACCAAGAGACCCAGTACTTC. This chain joins TRBV10-3 and TRBJ2-5; 7 positions match TRBD1. V dropped 10 bases and J dropped 0; count of bases not matched to a gene: 5. Germline CDR1 is ENHRY and CDR2 is SYGVKD. This CDR3 is built from 13 residues.

The gene calls are TRBV6-5 and TRBJ1-1; D not resolved. This CDR3 spans 13 amino acids. Trimming took off 0 bases at V and 4 bases at J, with 6 bases between the two ends. The germline V gene encodes CDR1 MNHEY and CDR2 SVGAGI. CDR3 region: CASSYSEGTEAFF. In DNA, the CDR3 is TGTGCCAGCAGTTACTCAGAGGGCACTGAAGCTTTCTTT.

The chain uses TRBV4-3 and TRBJ1-5; a weak D match, TRBD1 (5 bases). Trimming removed 0 bases from V and 7 bases from J, with 10 bases in between. The germline CDR1 and CDR2 sequences are LGHNA and YSLEER. CDR3 length equals 14 residues. The CDR3 reads CASSQDRGVQPQHF. CDR3 DNA: TGCGCCAGCAGCCAAGATCGGGGGGTCCAGCCCCAGCATTTT.

J is TRBJ1-5 and V is TRBV27; possible D gene TRBD1, 6 bases. Germline V lookup: CDR1 MNHEY, CDR2 SMNVEV (reference sequence). Trimming removed 2 bases at V and 4 bases at J, with 12 bases between. The CDR3 runs to 15 residues. In DNA form, the CDR3 reads TGTGCCAGCAGTTTAAAGACAGGCCTAAATCAGCCCCAGCATTTT. Residues: CASSLKTGLNQPQHF.

This clone was seen only once. V is TRBV4-1 and J is TRBJ2-7, with 8 bases matching TRBD2. Germline V CDR1 and CDR2: MGHRA, YSYEKL. V shed 4 bases, J shed 2 bases, and the junction held 13 bases outside the gene matches. CDR3 size: 17 residues. The CDR3 nucleotides are TGCGCCAGCAGCCCGGTCTCGGCGGGGGGATCCCCCTACGAGCAGTACTTC. It translates to CASSPVSAGGSPYEQYF.

Notes on this clone: The junction departs from germline at one end; a sequencing error may be responsible. Additional DNA sequences in this sample encode the identical CDR3. The rearrangement joins TRBV5-1 to TRBJ2-2; possibly TRBD1 for D (6 bases). The CDR3 consists of 17 residues. Per the germline V gene, CDR1 is SGHRS and CDR2 is YFSETQ. DNA for the CDR3: TGCGCCAGCAGCCGAACATCAAAGACAGGCCCCACCGGGGAGTTGTTTTTT. Amino acids: CASSRTSKTGPTGELFF. The variable domain in full, completed from reference TRBV5-1 and TRBJ2-2, reads KAGVTQTPRYLIKTRGQQVTLSCSPISGHRSVSWYQQTPGQGLQFLFEYFSETQRNKGNFPGRFSGRQFSNSRSEMNVSTLELGDSALYLCASSRTSKTGPTGELFFGEGSRLTVL.

This chain uses TRBV28 with TRBJ2-2; TRBD1 agrees at 11 bases. With 5 bases clipped from V and 0 bases from J, the junction kept 20 bases outside the gene matches. The CDR3 is 22 amino acids. Germline V gene lookup returns CDR1 MDHEN and CDR2 SYDVKM. The CDR3 DNA reads TGTGCCAGCAGTCCCACCGAAATAACCGGGACAGGGGGATTAGCGAACACCGGGGAGCTGTTTTTT. This codes for CASSPTEITGTGGLANTGELFF.

The chain uses TRBV15 and TRBJ2-5, with D unresolved. The CDR3 runs to 12 residues. Per the germline V gene, CDR1 is LNHNV and CDR2 is YYDKDF (reference sequence). Trimming removed 1 base from V and 4 bases from J, with 4 bases in between. The chain's CDR3 is CATSRARETQYF. CDR3 nucleotides: TGTGCCACCAGCAGAGCCCGAGAGACCCAGTACTTC.

This clone appeared once. The chain uses TRBV6-1 and TRBJ2-5, with 9 bases aligning to TRBD1. CDR3 length: 14 residues. Germline CDR1 reads MNHNS; CDR2 reads SASEGT. Trimming cost V 6 bases and J 3 bases; bases outside gene matches: 5. The chain's CDR3 is CASRAQGAKETQYF. The CDR3 DNA sequence: TGTGCCAGCAGAGCACAGGGGGCCAAAGAGACCCAGTACTTC.

The rearrangement uses TRBV4-1 and TRBJ2-7; 10 bases are a match to TRBD2. The V gene end was trimmed by 2 bases and the J gene end by 5 bases; junction bases not matched to a gene: 9. This CDR3 spans 16 amino acids. In germline, CDR1 is MGHRA, CDR2 YSYEKL. This CDR3 is CASSQTTSGRRHEQYF. The CDR3 DNA reads TGCGCCAGCAGCCAAACGACTAGCGGGCGACGCCACGAGCAGTACTTC.

The chain recombines TRBV7-2 with TRBJ1-3; D is uncertain. Looked up from germline, CDR1 is SGHTA and CDR2 is FQGNSA. There are 14 residues in the CDR3. V was trimmed by 3 bases and J by 4 bases, leaving 10 bases between them. This CDR3 reads CASSFFGNGNTIYF. CDR3 bases: TGTGCCAGCAGCTTCTTCGGGAACGGAAACACCATATATTTT.

This chain links TRBV7-3 with TRBJ2-3, with 9 bases lining up with TRBD2. Looked up from germline, CDR1 is SGHTA and CDR2 is FQGTGA. CDR3 length: 16 residues. The ends lost 3 bases at V and 6 bases at J; junction bases unmatched: 10. The CDR3 DNA reads TGTGCCAGCAGCTTTGATTCGGGACTAGCAGGCGATACGCAGTATTTT. The encoded protein is CASSFDSGLAGDTQYF.